Below, 7 T cell receptor beta chains from the same sample are listed, as sequenced in a study of blood T cell repertoires in COVID-19. The assay was immunoSEQ multiplex PCR, and TCRdb's table has in-frame clones only and misses some. The sample consists of approximately 300,000 clones, around nine tenths of them appearing once. The sample taken for sequencing was peripheral blood. All receptors derive from a woman aged 25 to 39 with COVID-19, enrolled during active disease.

The chain recombines TRBV25-1 with TRBJ2-7, with D unclear. Trimming removed 0 bases from V and 0 bases from J, with 6 bases in between. This CDR3 comprises 14 residues. Germline CDR1 is MGHDK and CDR2 is SYGVNS. The CDR3: CASSEYNSSYEQYF. CDR3 in DNA: TGTGCCAGCAGTGAATATAACAGCTCCTACGAGCAGTACTTC.

The CDR3 DNA follows: TGTGCCACCGAACAGGGTCCCCCCACCTACGAGCAGTACTTC. Translated: CATEQGPPTYEQYF. V usage is TRBV28 and J usage is TRBJ2-7, with D tentatively TRBD1 (6 bases). V gave up 10 bases and J gave up 2 bases, with 18 bases separating them. From germline, CDR1 is MDHEN and CDR2 SYDVKM. The CDR3 is 14 amino acids.

The chain recombines TRBV27 with TRBJ2-7; possibly TRBD2 for D (5 bases). CDR3 length: 15 amino acids. The V end lost 8 bases, the J end lost 3 bases, and 20 bases lay between the germline ends. Germline V lookup: CDR1 MNHEY, CDR2 SMNVEV (reference sequence). The CDR3 protein is CASGGVFARNYEQYF. The CDR3 DNA sequence: TGTGCCAGCGGAGGCGTATTTGCGCGGAACTACGAGCAGTACTTC.

This chain uses TRBV29-1 with TRBJ1-1; the match to TRBD1 covers 7 bases. J was trimmed by 7 bases and V by 0 bases; bases with no gene match: 8. CDR1 is SQVTM, CDR2 ANQGSEA, per germline. There are 14 residues in the CDR3. CDR3 DNA sequence: TGCAGCGTTGAAGATGGGCAGGGGGTCGTTGAAGCTTTCTTT. Protein: CSVEDGQGVVEAFF.

This rearrangement joins TRBV10-1 to TRBJ2-1; 15 nucleotides align to TRBD2. The CDR3 is made up of 18 amino acids. V was pared by 6 bases and J by 1 base, with 7 bases of the junction left unmatched. The germline gives CDR1 WNHNN, CDR2 SYGVQD (reference sequence). This CDR3 is CASSSGTSGRLSYNEQFF. The CDR3 region has the DNA TGCGCCAGCAGCTCCGGGACTAGCGGGAGGCTTTCCTACAATGAGCAGTTCTTC.

DNA of the CDR3: TGTGCCAGCAGCTTAGGGAGAGTCACCGGACAGCTGCAATACGAGCAGTACTTC. Translated, it gives CASSLGRVTGQLQYEQYF. The chain links TRBV11-2 to TRBJ2-7; possibly TRBD1 for D (6 bases). CDR3 length: 18 amino acids. Trimming cost V 1 base and J 4 bases, with 23 bases left between them. Germline-derived CDR1 and CDR2 are SGHAT and FQNNGV.

A remark on this clone: One end of the junction varies from germline; a read error may be responsible. The rearrangement joins TRBV24-1 to TRBJ2-1; tentatively, D is TRBD2 (5 bases). This CDR3 comprises 19 residues. Per germline, CDR1 KGHDR and CDR2 SFDVKD. The CDR3 region is CATSDLDFPGSGPYDEQFF. CDR3 nucleotides: TGTGCCACCAGTGATTTGGATTTCCCTGGCAGCGGACCCTACGATGAGCAGTTCTTC.